What follows are 7 T cell receptor beta chains derived from one specimen sequenced in a study of Tregs in tolerant kidney transplant recipients. Repertoires were generated with immunoSEQ multiplex PCR, while TCRdb's copy carries only in-frame clones and drops some. The sample comprises some 62,000 clones, 95% to 98% of which are singletons, and around 0.34% rests with the top ten. The material sequenced was Tregs from blood, taken before the transplant. Receptors originate from a human donor who received a combined kidney and bone marrow transplant.

The CDR3 spells CASSPPTGSTYEQYF. CDR3 coding DNA: TGTGCCAGTAGTCCCCCGACAGGTTCGACCTACGAGCAGTACTTC. This chain uses TRBV19 with TRBJ2-7; D is perhaps TRBD1 (6 bases). CDR1 and CDR2 from the germline V gene are LNHDA and SQIVND (reference sequence). V lost 5 bases and J lost 2, with 16 bases in between. The CDR3 loop spans 15 amino acids.

V is TRBV4-1 and J is TRBJ1-4; D is possibly TRBD1 (5 bases). The CDR3 loop spans 13 amino acids. CDR1 and CDR2 (germline): MGHRA, YSYEKL. Trimming took off 3 bases at V and 8 bases at J, with 10 bases between the two ends. The CDR3 DNA reads TGCGCCAGCAGCCAGGGGCGGTGGGAAAAACTGTTTTTT. As protein: CASSQGRWEKLFF.

The chain has TRBV7-3 and TRBJ2-6; 10 bases fit TRBD1. The CDR3 has 14 residues. Unmatched junction bases numbered 7, after V lost 5 bases and J lost 12 bases. Germline CDR1 and CDR2: SGHTA and FQGTGA. The CDR3 reads CASSLGQGGSVLTF. The CDR3 nucleotides read TGTGCCAGCAGCCTTGGACAGGGGGGGAGCGTCCTGACTTTC.

The chain recombines TRBV7-2 with TRBJ2-7; no firm D call. Germline V lookup: CDR1 SGHTA, CDR2 FQGNSA. V gave up 5 bases and J gave up 3 bases, with 17 bases separating them. The length of the CDR3 is 15 residues. The CDR3 DNA reads TGTGCCAGCAGCGGTACGGTAATATCGCTCTACGAGCAGTACTTC. Translated: CASSGTVISLYEQYF.

This clone has just one count. This chain connects TRBV5-1 to TRBJ2-2; D may be TRBD2 (6 bases). The V end was cut by 7 bases, the J end by 1 base, with 11 bases between. Germline V gives CDR1 SGHRS, CDR2 YFSETQ. The CDR3 extends over 14 amino acids. CDR3 sequence: CASGTSLNTGELFF. The CDR3 nucleotides are TGCGCCAGCGGTACTAGCCTGAACACCGGGGAGCTGTTTTTT.

The gene calls are TRBV4-3 and TRBJ2-1; the match to TRBD2 covers 9 bases. The V segment lost 2 bases and the J segment 2 bases; nucleotides outside the gene matches: 4. Germline-derived CDR1 and CDR2 are LGHNA and YSLEER. The CDR3 totals 16 residues. For the CDR3, the DNA is TGCGCCAGCAGCCAATGGATAGCGGGAGCCTACAATGAGCAGTTCTTC. Encoded protein: CASSQWIAGAYNEQFF.

In its sample, this clone was seen a few times. The chain couples TRBV7-6 to TRBJ1-5, with 11 nucleotides matching TRBD1. This CDR3 contains 15 residues. Germline-derived CDR1 and CDR2 are SGHVS and FNYEAQ. Trimming at V came to 4 bases and at J to 2 bases, leaving 1 base not matched to a gene. The CDR3 sequence: CASSWGQGGNQPQHF. Written as DNA, the CDR3 is TGTGCCAGCAGCTGGGGACAGGGGGGCAATCAGCCCCAGCATTTT.